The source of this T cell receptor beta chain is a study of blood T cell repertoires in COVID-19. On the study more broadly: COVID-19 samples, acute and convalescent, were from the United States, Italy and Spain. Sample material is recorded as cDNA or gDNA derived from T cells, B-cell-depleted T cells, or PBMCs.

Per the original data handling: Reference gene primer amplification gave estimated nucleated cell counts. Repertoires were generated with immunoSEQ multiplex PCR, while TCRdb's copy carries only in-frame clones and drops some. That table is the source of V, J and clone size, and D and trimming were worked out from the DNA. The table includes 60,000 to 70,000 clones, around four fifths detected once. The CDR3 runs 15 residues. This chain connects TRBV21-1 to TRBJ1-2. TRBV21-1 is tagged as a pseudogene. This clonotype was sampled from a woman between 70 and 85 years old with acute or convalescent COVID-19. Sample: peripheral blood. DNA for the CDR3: TGTGCCAGCAGACCTCGGGGGGTGAACCACTATGGCTACACCTTC. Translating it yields CASRPRGVNHYGYTF.